The rows below give T cell receptor beta chains drawn from one sample of a study of response to subunit inactivated influenza vaccine. TCRdb reprocessed the RT-PCR reads via MiXCR and lists one record per CDR3 protein. Among around 710,000 distinct CDR3 sequences listed, more than 11% were seen once. The material was PBMCs from blood, obtained 14 to 15 days before vaccination. The origin of the receptors is a man aged 45-65 years who received an inactivated influenza vaccine. Both conserved end residues are part of each CDR3. D genes are given only for firm matches. The size field is filled for only some rows; it gives once, few, many or a size class.

v_gene	j_gene	abundance	d_gene	CDR3aa	CDR3nt
TRBV20-1	TRBJ2-7	.	TRBD2	CSARGVLAGQIAYEQYF	TGCAGTGCTAGAGGGGTACTAGCGGGACAAATAGCCTACGAGCAGTACTTC
TRBV20-1	TRBJ2-7	.	.	CSAGGRRNEQYF	TGCAGTGCTGGGGGACGGAGAAACGAGCAGTACTTC
TRBV7-9	TRBJ1-1	.	.	CASSFLRNLGAFF	TGTGCCAGCAGTTTCCTACGAAACCTAGGAGCTTTCTTT
TRBV6-2/TRBV6-3	TRBJ2-1	.	.	CASSHPRGRHNEPSF	TGTGCCAGCAGCCATCCCCGAGGACGGCACAATGAGCCGTCCTTC
TRBV5-1	TRBJ1-1	few	.	CASRVGGTEAFF	TGCGCCAGCCGTGTCGGGGGCACTGAAGCTTTCTTT
TRBV11-2	TRBJ2-5	.	.	CASSLVPRDETQYF	TGTGCCAGCAGCTTAGTCCCTAGAGATGAGACCCAGTACTTC
TRBV27	TRBJ1-5	few	.	CASAGTWLSNQPQHF	TGTGCCAGCGCGGGAACCTGGTTGAGCAATCAGCCCCAGCATTTT
TRBV6-1	TRBJ1-3	.	.	CASSGQGLDSGNTIYF	TGTGCCAGCAGCGGCCAGGGACTCGACTCTGGAAACACCATATATTTT
TRBV5-1	TRBJ2-5	.	TRBD2	CASSWGRGRQETQYF	TGCGCCAGCAGTTGGGGGAGGGGTCGGCAAGAGACCCAGTACTTC
TRBV12-3/TRBV12-4	TRBJ2-5	.	.	CASSKGVLETQYF	TGTGCCAGCAGCAAGGGGGTACTAGAGACCCAGTACTTC
TRBV5-1	TRBJ2-5	.	TRBD2	CASATGGRGETQYF	TGCGCCAGCGCAACGGGGGGGCGGGGAGAGACCCAGTACTTC
TRBV7-9	TRBJ2-2	.	.	CASSRLVFGELFF	TGTGCCAGCAGCCGACTAGTTTTCGGGGAGCTGTTTTTT
TRBV5-5	TRBJ2-2	few	TRBD1	CASRIQGLNTGELFF	TGTGCCAGCAGGATACAGGGGCTTAACACCGGGGAGCTGTTTTTT
TRBV20-1	TRBJ2-7	few	TRBD2	CSVPSSGVYEQYF	TGCAGTGTTCCCTCTAGCGGGGTCTACGAGCAGTACTTC
TRBV5-8	TRBJ1-5	many	.	CASSPGSRGPGQPQHF	TGTGCCAGCAGCCCCGGAAGCAGGGGTCCAGGTCAGCCCCAGCATTTT
TRBV7-2	TRBJ2-7	.	TRBD1	CASSRFQRGPYEQYF	TGTGCCAGCAGCCGATTTCAGAGGGGGCCCTACGAGCAGTACTTC
TRBV7-2	TRBJ2-7	.	.	CASSPATRAYEQYF	TGTGCCAGCAGCCCGGCTACGAGAGCCTACGAGCAGTACTTC
TRBV6-2/TRBV6-3	TRBJ1-1	.	.	CASRRGIGEAFF	TGTGCCAGCAGGAGGGGTATTGGTGAAGCTTTCTTT
TRBV5-1	TRBJ1-2	once	TRBD1	CASSVGQGFGYGYTF	TGCGCCAGCAGCGTGGGACAGGGGTTTGGATATGGCTACACCTTC
TRBV28	TRBJ2-5	.	.	CASSFRGRGLGTQYF	.
TRBV29-1	TRBJ2-5	.	TRBD1	CSVGRTGGEVEKETQYF	TGCAGCGTCGGAAGAACAGGGGGCGAGGTTGAAAAAGAGACCCAGTACTTC
TRBV6-5	TRBJ1-4	.	.	CASSYWQGQEKLFF	TGTGCCAGCAGTTATTGGCAGGGACAAGAAAAACTGTTTTTT
TRBV2	TRBJ2-4	.	.	CASSEVWLKNIQYF	TGTGCCAGCAGTGAAGTGTGGCTCAAAAACATTCAGTACTTC
TRBV20-1	TRBJ1-4	.	.	CSALIRGGNEKLFF	TGCAGTGCCCTCATAAGGGGAGGGAATGAAAAACTGTTTTTT
TRBV4-1	TRBJ2-3	.	TRBD2	CASSQEVRWGSGAPSTDTQYF	TGCGCCAGCAGCCAAGAGGTGAGGTGGGGCAGCGGGGCCCCTAGCACAGATACGCAGTATTTT
TRBV7-2	TRBJ1-2	few	TRBD1	CASTPTGGGYGYTF	TGTGCCAGCACTCCGACAGGGGGCGGCTATGGCTACACCTTC
TRBV12-3/TRBV12-4	TRBJ2-2	.	TRBD1	CASSSWDRDTGELFF	TGTGCCAGCAGTTCATGGGACAGGGACACCGGGGAGCTGTTTTTT
TRBV20-1	TRBJ2-7	.	.	CSARDWRAAGYEQYF	TGCAGTGCTAGAGACTGGCGGGCTGCTGGCTACGAGCAGTACTTC
TRBV7-8	TRBJ2-7	few	.	CASSPFSGANAHEQYF	TGTGCCAGCAGCCCGTTCTCAGGGGCCAACGCCCACGAGCAGTACTTC
TRBV6-1	TRBJ2-1	few	TRBD2	CASSELASGSGEQFF	TGTGCCAGCAGTGAATTGGCTAGCGGATCGGGTGAGCAGTTCTTC
TRBV7-9	TRBJ2-5	many	.	CASSLASGFQETQYF	TGTGCCAGCAGCTTAGCGTCCGGGTTTCAAGAGACCCAGTACTTC
TRBV5-1	TRBJ1-6	few	.	CASSLVPDNSPLHF	TGCGCCAGCAGCTTGGTCCCGGATAATTCACCCCTCCACTTT
TRBV6-5	TRBJ1-1	few	.	CASSYSVKGKGEAFF	TGTGCCAGCAGTTACTCTGTGAAGGGGAAAGGTGAAGCTTTCTTT
TRBV4-3	TRBJ2-2	.	TRBD2	CASSSPAGVGTGELFF	TGCGCCAGCAGCTCCCCTGCGGGGGTAGGCACCGGGGAGCTGTTTTTT
TRBV5-5	TRBJ2-5	few	TRBD2	CASSRSGGADETQYF	TGTGCCAGCAGCCGTAGCGGGGGGGCTGACGAGACCCAGTACTTC
TRBV4-3	TRBJ2-1	few	TRBD2	CASSQRLAGEVEQFF	TGCGCCAGCAGCCAAAGACTAGCGGGAGAGGTTGAGCAGTTCTTC
TRBV11-2	TRBJ2-1	few	TRBD1	CASSLDQPGQGAHNEQFF	TGTGCCAGCAGCTTAGATCAACCGGGACAGGGGGCCCACAATGAGCAGTTCTTC
TRBV6-6	TRBJ2-3	many	.	CASREGVTDTQYF	TGTGCCAGCAGGGAGGGGGTGACAGATACACAGTATTTT
TRBV4-1	TRBJ2-3	many	.	CASSISQSTDTQYF	TGCGCCAGCAGCATTTCCCAGAGCACAGATACGCAGTATTTT
TRBV14	TRBJ2-1	.	TRBD1	CASSQEGGQGAGNEQFF	TGTGCCAGCAGCCAAGAAGGCGGTCAGGGGGCTGGCAATGAGCAGTTCTTC
TRBV25-1	TRBJ2-7	.	.	CASSVSGVEQYF	TGTGCCAGCAGTGTTTCCGGGGTCGAGCAGTACTTC
TRBV7-2	TRBJ1-2	.	.	CASSTPSWNYGYTF	TGTGCCAGCAGCACCCCCTCATGGAACTATGGCTACACCTTC
TRBV6-1	TRBJ2-1	few	TRBD1	CASTTIGTGNNEQFF	TGTGCCAGCACCACCATTGGGACAGGCAACAATGAGCAGTTCTTC
TRBV7-2	TRBJ2-3	.	.	CANSRDRTDTQYF	TGTGCCAACAGCAGGGACCGCACAGATACGCAGTATTTT
TRBV9	TRBJ2-1	many	TRBD2	CASSVEWASGGNEQFF	TGTGCCAGCAGCGTAGAGTGGGCTAGCGGGGGGAATGAGCAGTTCTTC
TRBV6-6	TRBJ2-1	few	.	CASRETANEQFF	TGTGCCAGCAGAGAGACAGCGAATGAGCAGTTCTTC
TRBV20-1	TRBJ2-1	few	TRBD2	CSARDWKREYYNEQFF	TGCAGTGCTAGAGATTGGAAGCGGGAGTACTACAATGAGCAGTTCTTC
TRBV28	TRBJ1-6	.	.	CASSPGFTNSPLHF	TGTGCCAGCAGTCCAGGGTTTACGAATTCACCCCTCCACTTT
TRBV5-1	TRBJ2-7	few	.	CASSFDTYSYEQYF	TGCGCCAGCAGCTTCGACACCTACTCCTACGAGCAGTACTTC
TRBV20-1	TRBJ2-7	many	.	CSARALGPMPSYEQYF	TGCAGTGCTAGAGCTCTTGGGCCCATGCCTTCTTACGAGCAGTACTTC
TRBV28	TRBJ2-3	few	TRBD2	CASNLAGAQEQISTDTQYF	TGTGCCAGCAACCTAGCGGGGGCCCAAGAGCAGATTAGCACAGATACGCAGTATTTT
TRBV6-2/TRBV6-3	TRBJ2-1	.	.	CASSYPEQFF	TGTGCCAGCAGTTATCCTGAGCAGTTCTTC
TRBV6-1	TRBJ2-4	.	TRBD2	CASNSLAGGSAKNIQYF	TGTGCCAGCAACTCACTAGCGGGGGGATCAGCCAAAAACATTCAGTACTTC
TRBV2	TRBJ2-5	few	.	CASMPGAWETQYF	TGTGCCAGCATGCCAGGGGCATGGGAGACCCAGTACTTC
TRBV11-2	TRBJ2-1	many	TRBD1	CASSFQGQVNNEQFF	TGTGCCAGCAGCTTTCAGGGACAGGTGAACAATGAGCAGTTCTTC